The 9 T cell receptor beta chains below all came from one sample that was sequenced in a study of T cell responses to AZD1222 COVID-19 vaccine. Clones were sequenced by immunoSEQ multiplex PCR, and TCRdb holds only the in-frame ones, with some missing. The table lists 150,000 to 200,000 clones, around 94% of them singletons. Material: peripheral blood, obtained on day 0 of AZD1222 vaccination. The receptor source for this set is an adult in good health.

The chain has TRBV19 and TRBJ1-6; D is uncertain. The CDR3 has 14 residues. The germline V and J ends were trimmed by 3 bases and 8 bases, with 11 bases remaining between them. Germline CDR1 reads LNHDA; CDR2 reads SQIVND (reference sequence). CDR3 amino acids: CASSIYGGDSPLHF. CDR3 sequence (DNA): TGTGCCAGTAGTATCTATGGCGGGGATTCACCCCTCCACTTT.

V usage is TRBV28 and J usage is TRBJ1-2; the D gene is possibly TRBD1 (6 bases). Trimming shortened V by 3 bases and J by 2 bases, and 13 bases separated the two germline ends. Germline assignment: CDR1 MDHEN and CDR2 SYDVKM. This CDR3 has 15 amino acids. The CDR3 sequence: CASSLFGGSNYGYTF. CDR3 bases: TGTGCCAGCAGTTTGTTCGGGGGCTCAAACTATGGCTACACCTTC.

The V gene is TRBV6-5, the J gene TRBJ2-7, with D tentatively TRBD1 or TRBD2 (5 bases each). The CDR3 is 15 amino acids. Germline CDR1 reads MNHEY; CDR2 reads SVGAGI. Trimming cost V 1 base and J 1 base, with 11 bases left between them. Here the CDR3 reads CASSYLVGASYEQYF. The CDR3 DNA sequence: TGTGCCAGCAGTTACTTGGTCGGGGCATCCTACGAGCAGTACTTC.

The chain joins TRBV6-6 to TRBJ1-2; tentatively, D is TRBD1 (5 bases). Germline V gene lookup returns CDR1 MNHNY and CDR2 SVGAGI (reference sequence). This CDR3 comprises 11 residues. V lost 8 bases and J 3 bases, leaving 7 bases between the germline ends. Here the CDR3 DNA reads TGTGCCAGCCGGGGGGACTATGGCTACACCTTC. Translated, it gives CASRGDYGYTF.

V and J are TRBV27 and TRBJ1-5, with 10 positions matching TRBD1. Germline values: CDR1 MNHEY, CDR2 SMNVEV (reference sequence). This CDR3 has 15 residues. V was clipped by 0 bases and J by 5 bases; unmatched bases: 1. This chain's CDR3 is CASSLSGTGDQPQHF. CDR3 sequence (DNA): TGTGCCAGCAGTTTATCTGGGACAGGGGATCAGCCCCAGCATTTT.

This clone occurred once. The rearrangement joins TRBV18 to TRBJ1-6; 7 bases are shared with TRBD1. With 3 bases clipped from V and 8 bases from J, the junction kept 7 bases outside the gene matches. Looked up from germline, CDR1 is KGHSH and CDR2 is LQKENI. The CDR3 spans 15 residues. The DNA for the CDR3 is TGTGCCAGCTCACCCCCGGCAGGGGGTGATTCACCCCTCCACTTT. Amino acids: CASSPPAGGDSPLHF.

The chain couples TRBV7-6 to TRBJ2-5; 13 nucleotides line up with TRBD2. The CDR3 extends over 20 amino acids. V gave up 2 bases and J gave up 1 base; unmatched junction bases: 13. Germline lookup yields CDR1 SGHVS and CDR2 FNYEAQ. The CDR3 DNA follows: TGTGCCAGCAGCTTAAATCTTAGGACTAGCGGGGGCCCCGCCCAAGAGACCCAGTACTTC. This encodes CASSLNLRTSGGPAQETQYF.

The V and J genes are TRBV19 and TRBJ1-2, with 10 positions matching TRBD1. The CDR3 sequence is 14 residues long. Per germline, CDR1 LNHDA and CDR2 SQIVND (reference sequence). V was pared by 4 bases and J by 4 bases, with 3 bases of the junction left unmatched. For the CDR3, the DNA is TGTGCCAGTAGTACGACAGGGGGCCCCTATGGCTACACCTTC. It encodes CASSTTGGPYGYTF.

This chain connects TRBV18 to TRBJ2-7; TRBD1 might be the D (5 bases). V shed 3 bases and J shed 4 bases, with 16 bases lying between them. The CDR3 has 15 amino acids. CDR1 and CDR2 from the germline V gene are KGHSH and LQKENI. CDR3 in DNA: TGTGCCAGCTCACCCGTGGTAGGGGCCGAATACGAGCAGTACTTC. It specifies CASSPVVGAEYEQYF.